This entry is about one TCR beta chain. As yet, its antigen is unknown. This may come from a read error, since a much larger clone is one base off. Amplification of TCR alpha and beta CDR3 regions from RNA used iRepertoire nested multiplex PCR. One-step reverse transcription and amplification started from approximately 100-400 ng of tissue mRNA or PBMC total RNA. Using its own MiXCR run on the multiplex PCR reads, TCRdb lists one record per CDR3 protein. The sample holds roughly 100,000 distinct CDR3 sequences, about 28% seen once. This CDR3 is 14 amino acids long. V was trimmed by 5 bases and J by 5 bases, leaving 13 bases between them. Germline V gives CDR1 SNHLY, CDR2 FYNNEI. This sample stems from a study of glioma-infiltrating T cells. Study results and limitations: Tissue-blood divergence was below expectation in non-neoplastic patients, above in gliomas. Only very few CDR3 sequences appeared in both tissue and blood.

The TCR was taken from a human donor with low-grade glioma or glioblastoma, undergoing nonglioma brain surgery, or in good health (not recorded which). V is TRBV2 and J is TRBJ2-1; TRBD1 is a possible D gene (6 bases). Sequencing was performed on glioma tissue, nonneoplastic brain tissue, or PBMCs (not recorded which). The CDR3 sequence: CASSTQGKNNEQFF. CDR3 sequence (DNA): TGTGCCAGCAGTACCCAGGGGAAAAACAATGAGCAGTTCTTC.